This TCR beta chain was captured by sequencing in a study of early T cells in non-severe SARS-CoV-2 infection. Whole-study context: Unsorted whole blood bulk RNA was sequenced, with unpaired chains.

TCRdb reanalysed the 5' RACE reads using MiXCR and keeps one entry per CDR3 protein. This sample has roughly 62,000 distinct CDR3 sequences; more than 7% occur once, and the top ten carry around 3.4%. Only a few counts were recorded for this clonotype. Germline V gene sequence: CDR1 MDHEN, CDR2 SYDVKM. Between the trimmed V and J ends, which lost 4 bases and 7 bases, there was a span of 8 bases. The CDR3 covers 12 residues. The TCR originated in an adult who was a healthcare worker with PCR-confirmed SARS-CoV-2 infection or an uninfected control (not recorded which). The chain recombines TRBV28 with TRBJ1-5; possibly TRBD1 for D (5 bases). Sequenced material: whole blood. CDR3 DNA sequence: TGTGCCAGCAGTTCGGGGGAACAGCCCCAGCATTTT. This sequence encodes CASSSGEQPQHF.